This TCR beta chain was found in a study of T cells after yellow fever vaccination. The CDR3 runs to 16 residues. Looked up from germline, CDR1 is SGHTA and CDR2 is FQGNSA. V trimming: 2 bases; J trimming: 6 bases; junction bases outside the gene matches: 6. This clonotype was observed a handful of times. TCRdb re-analysed the 5' RACE reads in MiXCR, keeping a single row per CDR3 protein. In the table there are 450,000 to 550,000 distinct CDR3 sequences, around a fifth of which are singletons. The chain links TRBV7-2 to TRBJ1-5; 11 positions match TRBD1. Sequenced here: PBMCs, sampled approximately 22 days after the first yellow fever vaccination. The sequence derives from a man younger than 30 who received the YFV17D yellow fever vaccine. CDR3 region: CASSLNGQGAFQPQHF. The CDR3 region has the DNA TGTGCCAGCAGCTTAAATGGACAGGGGGCCTTTCAGCCCCAGCATTTT.